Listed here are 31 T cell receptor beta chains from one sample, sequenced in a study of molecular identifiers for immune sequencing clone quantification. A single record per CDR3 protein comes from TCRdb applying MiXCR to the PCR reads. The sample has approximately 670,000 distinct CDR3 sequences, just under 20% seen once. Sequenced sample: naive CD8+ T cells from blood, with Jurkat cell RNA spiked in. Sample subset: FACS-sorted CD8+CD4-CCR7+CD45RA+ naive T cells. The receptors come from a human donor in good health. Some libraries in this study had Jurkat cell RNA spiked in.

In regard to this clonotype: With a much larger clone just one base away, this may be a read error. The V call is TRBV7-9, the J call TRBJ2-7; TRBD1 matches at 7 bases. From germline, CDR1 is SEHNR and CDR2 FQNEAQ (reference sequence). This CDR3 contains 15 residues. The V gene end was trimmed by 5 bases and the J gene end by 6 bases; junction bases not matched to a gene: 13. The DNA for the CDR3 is TGTGCCAGCAGCCTTCCCGACAGGGATTTGATCGAGCAGTACTTC. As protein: CASSLPDRDLIEQYF.

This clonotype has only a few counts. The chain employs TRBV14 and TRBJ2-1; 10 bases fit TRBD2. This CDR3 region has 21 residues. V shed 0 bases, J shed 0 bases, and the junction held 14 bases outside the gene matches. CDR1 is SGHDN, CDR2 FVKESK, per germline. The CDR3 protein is CASSQDGRTSGRMSSYNEQFF. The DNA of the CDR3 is TGTGCCAGCAGCCAAGATGGCCGGACTAGCGGCAGAATGAGCTCCTACAATGAGCAGTTCTTC.

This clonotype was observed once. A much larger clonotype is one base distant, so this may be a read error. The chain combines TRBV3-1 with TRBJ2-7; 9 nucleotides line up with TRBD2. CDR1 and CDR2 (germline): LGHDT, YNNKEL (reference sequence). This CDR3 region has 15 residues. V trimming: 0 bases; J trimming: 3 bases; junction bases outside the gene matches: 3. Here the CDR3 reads CASSQDLAGYYEQYF. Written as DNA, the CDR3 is TGTGCCAGCAGCCAAGATCTAGCGGGGTACTACGAGCAGTACTTC.

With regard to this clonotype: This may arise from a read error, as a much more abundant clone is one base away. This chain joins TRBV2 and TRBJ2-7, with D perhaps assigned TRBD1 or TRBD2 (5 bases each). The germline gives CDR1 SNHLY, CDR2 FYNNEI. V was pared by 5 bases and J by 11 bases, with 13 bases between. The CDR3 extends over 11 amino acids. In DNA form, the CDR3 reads TGTGCCAGCAGTACTCCGGGGCGCGAGTACTTC. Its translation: CASSTPGREYF.

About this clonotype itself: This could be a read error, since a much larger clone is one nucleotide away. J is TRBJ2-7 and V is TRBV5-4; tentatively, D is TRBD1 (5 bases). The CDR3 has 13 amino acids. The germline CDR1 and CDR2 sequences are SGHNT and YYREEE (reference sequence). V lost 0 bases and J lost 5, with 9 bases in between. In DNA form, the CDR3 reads TGTGCCAGCAGCTTGGTCGCCAGGGACGAGCAGTACTTC. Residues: CASSLVARDEQYF.

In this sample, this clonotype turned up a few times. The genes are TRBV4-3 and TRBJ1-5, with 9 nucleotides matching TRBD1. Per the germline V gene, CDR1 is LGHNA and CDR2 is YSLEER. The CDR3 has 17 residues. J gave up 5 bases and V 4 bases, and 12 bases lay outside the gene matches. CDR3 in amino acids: CASSRLYGTGSHQPQHF. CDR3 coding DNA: TGCGCCAGCAGCCGACTCTACGGGACAGGGTCCCATCAGCCCCAGCATTTT.

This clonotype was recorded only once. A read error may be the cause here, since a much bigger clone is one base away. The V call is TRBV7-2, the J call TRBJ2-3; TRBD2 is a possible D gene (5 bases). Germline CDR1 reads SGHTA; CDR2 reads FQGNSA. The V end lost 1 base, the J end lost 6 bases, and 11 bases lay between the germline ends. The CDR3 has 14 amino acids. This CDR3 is CASSLVVGSDTQYF. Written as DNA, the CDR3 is TGTGCCAGCAGCTTAGTCGTGGGGAGTGATACGCAGTATTTT.

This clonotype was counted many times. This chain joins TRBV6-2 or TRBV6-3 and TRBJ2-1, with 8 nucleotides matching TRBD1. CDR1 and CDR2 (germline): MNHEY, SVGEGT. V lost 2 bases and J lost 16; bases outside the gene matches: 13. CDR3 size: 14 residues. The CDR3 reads CASSYGSGQAAFFF. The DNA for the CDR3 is TGTGCCAGCAGTTACGGGTCGGGACAGGCGGCCTTCTTCTTC.

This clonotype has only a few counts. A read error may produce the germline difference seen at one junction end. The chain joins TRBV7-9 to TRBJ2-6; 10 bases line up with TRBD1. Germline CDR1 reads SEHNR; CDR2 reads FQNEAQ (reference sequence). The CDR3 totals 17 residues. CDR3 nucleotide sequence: TGTGCCAGCAGTCGGCCGGGACAGGGGATAAGGGCCAACGTCCCGACTTTC. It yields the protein CASSRPGQGIRANVPTF.

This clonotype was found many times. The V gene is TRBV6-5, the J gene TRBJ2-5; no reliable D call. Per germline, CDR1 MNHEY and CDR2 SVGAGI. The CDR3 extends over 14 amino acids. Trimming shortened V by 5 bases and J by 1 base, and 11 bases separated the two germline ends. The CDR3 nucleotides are TGTGCCAGCAGTCCAACGGCCGGCCAAGAGACCCAGTACTTC. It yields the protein CASSPTAGQETQYF.

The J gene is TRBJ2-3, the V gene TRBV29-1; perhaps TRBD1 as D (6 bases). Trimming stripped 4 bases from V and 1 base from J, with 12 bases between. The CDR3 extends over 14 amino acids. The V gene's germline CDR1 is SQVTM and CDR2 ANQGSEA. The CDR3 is CSVAGAGGTDTQYF. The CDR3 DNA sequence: TGCAGCGTTGCTGGGGCAGGGGGCACAGATACGCAGTATTTT.

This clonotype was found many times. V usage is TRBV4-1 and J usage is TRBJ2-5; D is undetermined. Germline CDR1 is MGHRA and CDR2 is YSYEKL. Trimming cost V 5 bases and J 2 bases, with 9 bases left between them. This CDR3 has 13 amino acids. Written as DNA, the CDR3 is TGCGCCAGCAGCTTGACTGTACAAGAGACCCAGTACTTC. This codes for CASSLTVQETQYF.

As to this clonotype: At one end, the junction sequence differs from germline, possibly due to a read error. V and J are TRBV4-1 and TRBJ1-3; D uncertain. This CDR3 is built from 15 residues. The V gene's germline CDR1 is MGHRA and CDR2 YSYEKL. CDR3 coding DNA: TGCGCCAGCAGCCAAGCCCGGAACTCTGGAAACACCGTATATTTT. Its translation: CASSQARNSGNTVYF.

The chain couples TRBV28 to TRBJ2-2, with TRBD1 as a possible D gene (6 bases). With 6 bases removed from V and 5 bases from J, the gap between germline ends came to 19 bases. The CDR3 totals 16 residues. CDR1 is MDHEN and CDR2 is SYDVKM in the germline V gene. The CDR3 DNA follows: TGTGCCAGCAGGGGGTGGGGGCTAGCCGAGACCGGGGAGCTGTTTTTT. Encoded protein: CASRGWGLAETGELFF.

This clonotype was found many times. CDR3 amino acids: CASSTPNSPLHF. As DNA, the CDR3 is TGTGCCAGCAGCACACCTAATTCACCCCTCCACTTT. The V call is TRBV7-9, the J call TRBJ1-6; D uncertain. Germline loops: CDR1 SEHNR, CDR2 FQNEAQ (reference sequence). The V and J ends lost 5 bases and 6 bases respectively, with 5 bases between them. The CDR3 is made up of 12 amino acids.

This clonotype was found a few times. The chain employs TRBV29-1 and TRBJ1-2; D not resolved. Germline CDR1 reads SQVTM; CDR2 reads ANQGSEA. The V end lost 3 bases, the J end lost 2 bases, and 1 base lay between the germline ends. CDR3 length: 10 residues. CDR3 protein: CSVENYGYTF. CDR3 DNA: TGCAGCGTTGAGAACTATGGCTACACCTTC.

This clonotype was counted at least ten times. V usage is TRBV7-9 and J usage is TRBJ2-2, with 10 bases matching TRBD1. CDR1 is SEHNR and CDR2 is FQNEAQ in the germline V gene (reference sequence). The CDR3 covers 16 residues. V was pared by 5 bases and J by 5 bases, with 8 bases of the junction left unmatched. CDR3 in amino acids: CASSPRDRGETGELFF. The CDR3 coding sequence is TGTGCCAGCAGCCCCAGGGACAGGGGCGAGACCGGGGAGCTGTTTTTT.

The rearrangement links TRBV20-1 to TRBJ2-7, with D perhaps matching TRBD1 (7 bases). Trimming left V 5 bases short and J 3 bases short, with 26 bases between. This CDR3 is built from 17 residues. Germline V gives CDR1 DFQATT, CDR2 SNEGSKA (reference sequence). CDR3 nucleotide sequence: TGCAGTGCTCTAGCCCCACAGGGGACTCAACATCTCTACGAGCAGTACTTC. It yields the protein CSALAPQGTQHLYEQYF.

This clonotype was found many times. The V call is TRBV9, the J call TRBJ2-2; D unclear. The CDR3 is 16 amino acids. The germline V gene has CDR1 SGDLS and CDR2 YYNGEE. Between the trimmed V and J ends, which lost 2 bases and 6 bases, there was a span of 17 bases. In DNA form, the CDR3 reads TGTGCCAGCAGCGTTAGTAGGGAAAGGATCTCCGGGGAGCTGTTTTTT. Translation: CASSVSRERISGELFF.

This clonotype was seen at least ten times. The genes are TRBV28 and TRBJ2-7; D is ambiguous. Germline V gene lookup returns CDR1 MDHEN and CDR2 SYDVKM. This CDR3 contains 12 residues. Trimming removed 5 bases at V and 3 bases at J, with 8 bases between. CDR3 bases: TGTGCCAGCAGTGCGACACGCTACGAGCAGTACTTC. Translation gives CASSATRYEQYF. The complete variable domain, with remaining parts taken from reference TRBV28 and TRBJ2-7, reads DVKVTQSSRYLVKRTGEKVFLECVQDMDHENMFWYRQDPGLGLRLIYFSYDVKMKEKGDIPEGYSVSREKKERFSLILESASTNQTSMYLCASSATRYEQYFGPGTRLTVT.

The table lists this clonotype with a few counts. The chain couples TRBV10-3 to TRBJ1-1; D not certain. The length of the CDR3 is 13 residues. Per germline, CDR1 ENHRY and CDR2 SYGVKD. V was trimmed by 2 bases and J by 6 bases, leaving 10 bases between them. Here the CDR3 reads CAISEPTDSEAFF. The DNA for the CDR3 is TGTGCCATCAGTGAGCCTACGGACTCTGAAGCTTTCTTT.

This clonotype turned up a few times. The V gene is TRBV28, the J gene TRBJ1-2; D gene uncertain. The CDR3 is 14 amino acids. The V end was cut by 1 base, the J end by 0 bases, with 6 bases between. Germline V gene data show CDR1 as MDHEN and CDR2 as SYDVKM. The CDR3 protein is CASSLYRANYGYTF. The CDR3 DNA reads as TGTGCCAGCAGTTTATACCGAGCTAACTATGGCTACACCTTC.

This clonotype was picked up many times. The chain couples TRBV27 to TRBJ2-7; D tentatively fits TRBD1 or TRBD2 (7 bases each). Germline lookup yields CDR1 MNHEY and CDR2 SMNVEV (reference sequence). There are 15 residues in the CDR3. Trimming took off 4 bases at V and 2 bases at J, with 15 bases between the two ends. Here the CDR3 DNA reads TGTGCCAGCAGTTCCATCTCAGGGGGGGCCTACGAGCAGTACTTC. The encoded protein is CASSSISGGAYEQYF.

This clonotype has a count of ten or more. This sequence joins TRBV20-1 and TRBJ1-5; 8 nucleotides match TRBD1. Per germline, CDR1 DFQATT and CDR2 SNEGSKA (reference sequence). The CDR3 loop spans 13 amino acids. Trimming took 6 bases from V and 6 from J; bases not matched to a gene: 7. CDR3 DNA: TGCAGTGCCGACAGGGGCTTAGGTCAGCCCCAGCATTTT. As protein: CSADRGLGQPQHF.

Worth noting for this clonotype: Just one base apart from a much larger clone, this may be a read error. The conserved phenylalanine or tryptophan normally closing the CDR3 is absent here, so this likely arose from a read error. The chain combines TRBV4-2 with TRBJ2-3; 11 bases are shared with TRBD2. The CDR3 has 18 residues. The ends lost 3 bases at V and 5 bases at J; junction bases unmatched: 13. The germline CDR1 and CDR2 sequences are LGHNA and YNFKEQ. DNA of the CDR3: TGTGCCAGCAGCCAGGAGATACTAGCGGGAGTGTCGGGAGATACGCAGTATTTA. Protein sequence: CASSQEILAGVSGDTQYL.

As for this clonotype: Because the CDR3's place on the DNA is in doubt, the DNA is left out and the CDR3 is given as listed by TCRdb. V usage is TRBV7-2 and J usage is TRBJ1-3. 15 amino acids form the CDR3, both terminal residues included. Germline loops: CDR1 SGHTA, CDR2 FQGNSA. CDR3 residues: CASSTSGGTGNTTYF.

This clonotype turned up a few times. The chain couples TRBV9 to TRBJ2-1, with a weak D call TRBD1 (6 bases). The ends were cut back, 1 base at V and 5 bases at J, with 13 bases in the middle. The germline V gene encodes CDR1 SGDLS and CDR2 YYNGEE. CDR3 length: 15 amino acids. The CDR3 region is CASSVRGHRDNEQFF. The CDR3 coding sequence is TGTGCCAGCAGCGTAAGGGGACACCGAGACAATGAGCAGTTCTTC.

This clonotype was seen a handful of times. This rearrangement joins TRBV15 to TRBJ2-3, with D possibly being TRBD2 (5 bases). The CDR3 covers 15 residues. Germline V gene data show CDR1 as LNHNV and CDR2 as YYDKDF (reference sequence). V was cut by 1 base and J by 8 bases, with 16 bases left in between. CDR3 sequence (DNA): TGTGCCACCAGCAGAGCCCGGACTCTGGGAAGTACGCAGTATTTT. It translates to CATSRARTLGSTQYF.

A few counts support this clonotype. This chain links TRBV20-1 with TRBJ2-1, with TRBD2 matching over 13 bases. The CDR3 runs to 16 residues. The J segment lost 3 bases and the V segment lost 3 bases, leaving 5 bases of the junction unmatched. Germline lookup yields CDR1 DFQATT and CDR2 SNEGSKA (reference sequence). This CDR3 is CSASNGLAGDYNEQFF. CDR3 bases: TGCAGTGCTAGCAACGGACTAGCGGGGGACTACAATGAGCAGTTCTTC.

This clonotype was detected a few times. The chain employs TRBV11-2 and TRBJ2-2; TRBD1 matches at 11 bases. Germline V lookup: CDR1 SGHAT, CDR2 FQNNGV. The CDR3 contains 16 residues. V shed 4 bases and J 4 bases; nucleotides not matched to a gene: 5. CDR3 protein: CASSSRDRGSTGELFF. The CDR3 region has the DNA TGTGCCAGCAGCTCTCGGGACAGGGGGAGCACCGGGGAGCTGTTTTTT.

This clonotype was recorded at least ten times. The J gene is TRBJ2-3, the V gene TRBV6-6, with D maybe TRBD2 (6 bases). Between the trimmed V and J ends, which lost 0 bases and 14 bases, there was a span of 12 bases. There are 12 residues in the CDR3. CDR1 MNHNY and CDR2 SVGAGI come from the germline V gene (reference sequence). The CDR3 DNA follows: TGTGCCAGCAGTTACTCGGGGGGATTGTTGTATTTT. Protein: CASSYSGGLLYF.